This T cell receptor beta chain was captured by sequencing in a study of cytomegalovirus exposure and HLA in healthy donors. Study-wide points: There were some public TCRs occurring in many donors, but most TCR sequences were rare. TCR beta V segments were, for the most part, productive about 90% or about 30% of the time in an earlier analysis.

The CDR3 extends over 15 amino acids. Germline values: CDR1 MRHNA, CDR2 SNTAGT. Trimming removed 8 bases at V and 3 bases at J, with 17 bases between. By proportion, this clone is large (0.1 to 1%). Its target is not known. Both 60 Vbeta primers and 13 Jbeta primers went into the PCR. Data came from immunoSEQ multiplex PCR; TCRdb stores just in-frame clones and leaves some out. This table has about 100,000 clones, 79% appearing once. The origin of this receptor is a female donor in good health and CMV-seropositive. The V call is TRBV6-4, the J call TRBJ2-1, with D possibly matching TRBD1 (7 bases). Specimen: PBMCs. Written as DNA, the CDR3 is TGTGCCAGCGCCCAGGGGGGCGAGGGCTACAATGAGCAGTTCTTC. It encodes CASAQGGEGYNEQFF.